This is a list of T cell receptor beta chains from one sample in a study of shared clonotypes between healthy human individuals. Method: immunoSEQ multiplex PCR; TCRdb's copy keeps in-frame clones and lacks some. In the table there are under 2.5 million clones, 85% to 95% of which are singletons. Sequenced input: naive CD4+ T cells from PBMCs. The receptors shown here come from a young man in good health. Some clones in this sample may be carry-over from other donors' samples. The CDR3 runs from the conserved cysteine through the conserved F or W. Fields, in order: D gene, J gene, CDR3 length, clone size, V gene, CDR3 protein. A D gene is named only where the DNA matches it firmly. Clone size, where shown, is once, few, many, or a class for clones that have expanded.

>-|TRBJ1-4|14|-|TRBV19
CASSLRFTNEKLFF
>-|TRBJ1-2|14|-|TRBV7-6
CASSLSQGNYGYTF
>-|TRBJ2-1|13|-|TRBV7-2
CASSLLGVNEQFF
>-|TRBJ2-3|15|-|TRBV7-2
CATRRGLEPTDTQYF
>TRBD1|TRBJ2-3|17|once|TRBV28
CASSPSGTGDRTDTQYF
>-|TRBJ2-2|16|-|TRBV6-5
CASSYIGGRMPRELFF
>TRBD1|TRBJ1-4|15|-|TRBV30
CAWSYTTGSSKKLFF
>TRBD2|TRBJ2-1|14|-|TRBV29-1
CSVEGLAKYNEQFF
>TRBD2|TRBJ2-7|14|-|TRBV19
CAPPRTSGPYEQYF
>-|TRBJ1-2|11|-|TRBV18
CASSLLGGYTF
>-|TRBJ2-5|13|-|TRBV14
CASSPSRRETQYF
>TRBD1|TRBJ2-7|16|-|TRBV7-8
CASSRTAGTGNYEQYF
>-|TRBJ2-2|16|-|TRBV5-1
CASSLGVDPNTGELFF
>TRBD1|TRBJ1-3|15|-|TRBV6-6
CASSDRARGGNTIYF
>TRBD1|TRBJ1-1|15|-|TRBV18
CASSQGQGGDTEAFF
>TRBD1|TRBJ2-3|14|-|TRBV28
CASSRTGRFGWQYF
>-|TRBJ2-7|13|-|TRBV11-3
CASSLGQPYEQYF
>-|TRBJ2-2|12|few|TRBV6-6
CASRFVAGELFF
>-|TRBJ1-1|13|-|TRBV29-1
CSVGWGARTEAFF
>-|TRBJ2-6|16|once|TRBV5-1
CASSPPVASGANVLTF
>-|TRBJ2-2|14|-|TRBV10-2
CASRTYANTGELFF
>-|TRBJ2-5|12|-|TRBV6-1
CASREGRETQYF
>TRBD1|TRBJ2-7|15|-|TRBV9
CASSVGGTGATEQYF
>TRBD1|TRBJ2-3|16|-|TRBV7-2
CASSLVGTGTTDTQYF
>TRBD1|TRBJ1-2|17|-|TRBV18
CASSWDRESLPHYGYTF
>-|TRBJ1-2|12|-|TRBV7-8
CASSYRDYGYTF
>-|TRBJ2-3|14|-|TRBV11-2
CASSFRDWADTQYF
>-|TRBJ2-2|14|-|TRBV5-1
CASSLELSPGELFF
>-|TRBJ1-2|11|-|TRBV28
CASASEGGYTF
>-|TRBJ2-1|16|-|TRBV7-8
CASSSVEGRKYNEQFF
>-|TRBJ2-7|13|-|TRBV27
CASSSRLSYEQYF
>-|TRBJ1-2|15|-|TRBV6-4
CASRNEDGANYGYTF
>-|TRBJ2-7|14|-|TRBV5-1
CASSSGDVSYEQYF
>TRBD1|TRBJ1-2|14|once|TRBV28
CASNRGGGIDGYTF
>-|TRBJ1-1|13|-|TRBV27
CASSTGWGTEAFF
>TRBD2|TRBJ2-1|15|once|TRBV27
CASRPRGVRGDEQFF
>-|TRBJ1-4|16|once|TRBV5-1
CASSLRTAATNEKLFF
>TRBD2|TRBJ2-2|17|-|TRBV7-9
CASSPGTSAGYTGELFF
>-|TRBJ1-4|13|-|TRBV29-1
CSVVVATNEKLFF
>-|TRBJ2-7|16|-|TRBV6-1
CASSEESGSSSYEQYF
>TRBD2|TRBJ2-2|16|few|TRBV28
CASSIRAGAGPGELFF
>-|TRBJ2-6|14|-|TRBV7-2
CASRTLSGANVLTF